Listed below are T cell receptor beta chains from one sample, sequenced in a study of lung T cells in sarcoidosis with Löfgren's syndrome. TCRdb reprocessed the reads via MiXCR and lists one record per CDR3 protein. The data hold roughly 3,200 distinct CDR3 sequences, with 15% to 20% observed a single time. Material for sequencing was CD4+ T cells from bronchoalveolar lavage. The receptors here all came from a human donor with sarcoidosis (Löfgren's syndrome or another form), or a control subject (not recorded which). CDR3s include the opening cysteine and the closing phenylalanine or tryptophan. Clone size is not always given. Where it is, it says once, few, many or a class for expanded clones.

v_call clone_size cdr3_aa
TRBV9 many CASSATGASYEQYF
TRBV3-1 medium-sized CASSQDLQGVTEYF
TRBV30 NA CATDTQYF
TRBV20-1 medium-sized CSALPRGTTEAFF
TRBV27 medium-sized CASSFMGQGIEQFF
TRBV6-2/TRBV6-3 many CASSPYGSGVNNEQFF
TRBV18 NA CASSPSGHEQYF
TRBV20-1 medium-sized CSARDSYRERSDTQYF
TRBV6-1 medium-sized CASRDNYIDNSPLHF
TRBV2 large CASTGGADTQYF
TRBV2 many CASTADYGYTF
TRBV4-3 medium-sized CASSQDINSYGYTF
TRBV4-3 many CASSPGMDTPLHF
TRBV18 medium-sized CASSGMNTEAFF
TRBV5-4 medium-sized CATADLGNSPLHF
TRBV6-1 large CASRPSGLGSTDTQYF
TRBV11-1 NA CASSLPPEASPLHF
TRBV18 medium-sized CASSPPSFSIQYF
TRBV28 large CASSLSLAGNQPQHF
TRBV11-2 medium-sized CASSPASGSGYNEQFF
TRBV4-3 medium-sized CASSQGAGTEYGYTF
TRBV18 medium-sized CASSPPGSGSRNEQFF
TRBV11-3 medium-sized CASSLDPVQETQYF
TRBV4-2 few CASSQESGRNTDTQYF
TRBV5-1 medium-sized CASSLDLTKNIQYF
TRBV12-3/TRBV12-4 few CASSNRGGGTGELFF
TRBV27 medium-sized CASWTTGNKQFF
TRBV20-1 medium-sized CSARQTGRGNTEAFF
TRBV5-1 many CASRSGTGDEKLFF
TRBV2 medium-sized CASSEGQRYEQYF